The 9 T cell receptor beta chains presented below share a single source sample, sequenced in a study of technical replicates of blood from a handful of donors. Profiling relied on immunoSEQ multiplex PCR, and the TCRdb table lists in-frame clones only, not all of them. The sample holds approximately 75,000 clones, around 97% seen once. The sequenced sample was T cells isolated from PBMCs. Receptors originate from a human donor in good health.

The V and J genes are TRBV28 and TRBJ2-3, with D unclear. Germline lookup yields CDR1 MDHEN and CDR2 SYDVKM. This CDR3 spans 16 amino acids. Deletions cut 5 bases from V and 2 bases from J, with 17 bases between. The CDR3 here is CASSIPPPIHTDTQYF. Written as DNA, the CDR3 is TGTGCCAGCAGTATACCCCCCCCCATACACACAGATACGCAGTATTTT. Full variable domain (rest looked up from reference TRBV28 and TRBJ2-3): DVKVTQSSRYLVKRTGEKVFLECVQDMDHENMFWYRQDPGLGLRLIYFSYDVKMKEKGDIPEGYSVSREKKERFSLILESASTNQTSMYLCASSIPPPIHTDTQYFGPGTRLTVL.

The gene calls are TRBV28 and TRBJ2-7; 9 nucleotides match TRBD1. The CDR3 has 14 residues. Germline assignment: CDR1 MDHEN and CDR2 SYDVKM. V trimming: 2 bases; J trimming: 6 bases; junction bases outside the gene matches: 5. The CDR3: CASSLGTGRREQYF. CDR3 DNA sequence: TGTGCCAGCAGTTTAGGGACAGGGAGGCGCGAGCAGTACTTC.

The rearrangement joins TRBV2 to TRBJ2-7, with 12 bases identical to TRBD1. The ends lost 7 bases at V and 7 bases at J; junction bases unmatched: 20. The CDR3 has 18 amino acids. The germline gives CDR1 SNHLY, CDR2 FYNNEI. The CDR3 nucleotides are TGTGCCAGCATCCTCGGGAATACCGGGACAGGGGGCGCTTGGGAGCAGTACTTC. It specifies CASILGNTGTGGAWEQYF.

This chain connects TRBV9 to TRBJ2-3; 10 nucleotides align to TRBD2. Germline values: CDR1 SGDLS, CDR2 YYNGEE. This CDR3 spans 16 amino acids. J lost 1 base, V lost 3 bases, and 5 bases had no gene match. The CDR3 protein is CASSAGLAEGTDTQYF. For the CDR3, the DNA is TGTGCCAGCAGCGCCGGACTAGCGGAAGGCACAGATACGCAGTATTTT.

The chain couples TRBV7-3 to TRBJ1-3; no clear D gene. The CDR3 runs 14 residues. V lost 1 base, J lost 3 bases, and 7 bases lay in between. Germline V gives CDR1 SGHTA, CDR2 FQGTGA. The chain's CDR3 is CASSLNGDGNTIYF. In DNA, the CDR3 is TGTGCCAGCAGCTTAAACGGGGATGGAAACACCATATATTTT.

V and J are TRBV5-8 and TRBJ1-5; 10 nucleotides match TRBD1. The CDR3 is 19 amino acids. The V gene's germline CDR1 is SGHTS and CDR2 YDEGEE. V lost 3 bases and J lost 0; bases outside the gene matches: 12. CDR3: CASSSRDRGLLYSNQPQHF. The CDR3 DNA reads TGTGCCAGCAGCTCTCGGGACAGGGGACTCTTGTATAGCAATCAGCCCCAGCATTTT. Looking up the rest from reference TRBV5-8 and TRBJ1-5 gives the full variable domain: EAGVTQSPTHLIKTRGQQATLRCSPISGHTSVYWYQQALGLGLQFLLWYDEGEERNRGNFPPRFSGRQFPNYSSELNVNALELEDSALYLCASSSRDRGLLYSNQPQHFGDGTRLSIL.

The J gene is TRBJ1-5, the V gene TRBV6-6; tentative D call: TRBD1 (6 bases). There are 15 residues in the CDR3. V dropped 7 bases and J dropped 1 base, with 14 bases sitting between them. CDR1 and CDR2 from the germline V gene are MNHNY and SVGAGI (reference sequence). In DNA, the CDR3 is TGTGCCAGCACCTCATCGGACAGAAGCAATCAGCCCCAGCATTTT. Translated: CASTSSDRSNQPQHF.

The rearrangement uses TRBV4-2 and TRBJ2-1; a possible D gene is TRBD2 (6 bases). Per germline, CDR1 LGHNA and CDR2 YNFKEQ. The CDR3 length is 17 residues. The V end was cut by 1 base, the J end by 5 bases, with 18 bases between. The CDR3 DNA reads TGTGCCAGCAGCCAAGTGGGGATGGAGCGGGCGAACAATGAGCAGTTCTTC. Residues: CASSQVGMERANNEQFF.

A remark on this clone: The same CDR3 also results from other DNA sequences found in this sample. The chain links TRBV19 to TRBJ2-7, with TRBD1 matching over 10 bases. CDR3 size: 14 residues. The junction had 3 bases not matched to a gene; V was cut back by 3 bases and J by 4 bases. Germline V gives CDR1 LNHDA, CDR2 SQIVND (reference sequence). CDR3 residues: CASSMGTGAYEQYF. The CDR3 DNA is TGTGCCAGTAGTATGGGGACAGGGGCTTACGAGCAGTACTTC.